A few counts support the clone carrying this TCR beta chain. As yet, its antigen is unknown. Unique molecular identifiers, one per molecule, were present on every TCR cDNA molecule. TCRdb redid the calling of the 5' RACE reads with MiXCR, one entry per CDR3 protein. Of 12,000 to 15,000 distinct CDR3 sequences in the sample, about 4.8% were seen once. The data were obtained in a study of spatial heterogeneity in lung cancer. About the research overall: Raw sequencing reads included, on average, more than ten appearances of each unique TCR and UMI combination.

Time point here: sample taken at primary tumor resection. The donors were some 70 patients with non-small cell lung cancer that was early-stage and untreated. Study results and limitations: The study found that expanded intratumoral alpha and beta TCR counts tracked tumor mutation counts. Ubiquitous and regional nonsynonymous mutation counts were tracked by ubiquitous and regional expanded TCR counts, respectively.

Germline-derived CDR1 and CDR2 are SGHAT and FQNNGV. The CDR3 has 11 residues. The germline V and J ends were trimmed by 10 bases and 8 bases, with 14 bases remaining between them. This material consisted of lung tumor tissue, taken at surgery. The V gene is TRBV11-2, the J gene TRBJ1-2; D remains ambiguous. This TCR was sampled from a female donor with early-stage non-small cell lung cancer. As DNA, the CDR3 is TGTGCCACGACCTCAGGAGGAGGCTACACCTTC. Protein product: CATTSGGGYTF.